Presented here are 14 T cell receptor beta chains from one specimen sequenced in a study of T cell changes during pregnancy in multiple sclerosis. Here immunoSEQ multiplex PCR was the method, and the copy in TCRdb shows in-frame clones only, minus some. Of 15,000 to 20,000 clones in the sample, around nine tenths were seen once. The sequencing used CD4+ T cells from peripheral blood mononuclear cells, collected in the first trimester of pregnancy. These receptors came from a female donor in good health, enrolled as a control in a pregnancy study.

CDR3 bases: TGCAGCGTTGTAAGCGGAAACACCATATATTTT. Protein sequence: CSVVSGNTIYF. The chain uses TRBV29-1 and TRBJ1-3; no clear D gene. The ends were cut back, 4 bases at V and 4 bases at J, with 5 bases in the middle. CDR1 and CDR2 from the germline V gene are SQVTM and ANQGSEA. CDR3 length equals 11 residues. The full variable domain, in which reference TRBV29-1 and TRBJ1-3 provide the parts outside the CDR3, is SAVISQKPSRDICQRGTSLTIQCQVDSQVTMMFWYRQQPGQSLTLIATANQGSEATYESGFVIDKFPISRPNLTFSTLTVSNMSPEDSSIYLCSVVSGNTIYFGEGSWLTVV.

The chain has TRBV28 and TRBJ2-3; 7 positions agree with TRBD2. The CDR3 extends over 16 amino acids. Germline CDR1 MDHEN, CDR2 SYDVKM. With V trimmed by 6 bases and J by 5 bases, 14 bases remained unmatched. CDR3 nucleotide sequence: TGTGCCAGCAGCCCATTTAGCGGGCGCCGGGTAGATACGCAGTATTTT. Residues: CASSPFSGRRVDTQYF.

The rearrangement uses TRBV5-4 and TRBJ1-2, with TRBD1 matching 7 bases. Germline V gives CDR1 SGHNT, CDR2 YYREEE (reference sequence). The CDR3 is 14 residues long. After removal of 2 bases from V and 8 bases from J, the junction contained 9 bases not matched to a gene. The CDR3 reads CASSFVGGTHGYTF. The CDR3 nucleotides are TGTGCCAGCAGCTTTGTAGGGGGCACCCACGGCTACACCTTC.

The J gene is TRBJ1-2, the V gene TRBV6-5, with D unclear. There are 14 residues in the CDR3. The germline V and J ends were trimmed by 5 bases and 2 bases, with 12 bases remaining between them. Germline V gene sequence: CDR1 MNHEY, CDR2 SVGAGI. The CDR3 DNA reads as TGTGCCAGCAGTCTACCCCCCCCGAACTATGGCTACACCTTC. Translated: CASSLPPPNYGYTF.

CDR3 amino acids: CASSLILRDRDRANGYTF. CDR3 sequence (DNA): TGTGCCAGCAGTCTCATCCTCCGGGACAGGGACAGAGCGAATGGCTACACCTTC. The chain has TRBV28 and TRBJ1-2; 9 bases align to TRBD1. CDR1 and CDR2 from the germline V gene are MDHEN and SYDVKM. The CDR3 sequence is 18 residues long. With 5 bases clipped from V and 6 bases from J, the junction kept 19 bases outside the gene matches.

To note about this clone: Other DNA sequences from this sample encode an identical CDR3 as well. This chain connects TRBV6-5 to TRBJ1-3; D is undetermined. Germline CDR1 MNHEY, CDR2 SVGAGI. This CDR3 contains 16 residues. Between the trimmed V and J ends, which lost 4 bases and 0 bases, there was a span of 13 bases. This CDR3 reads CASSFRTADSGNTIYF. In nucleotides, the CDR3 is TGTGCCAGCAGTTTTCGCACAGCTGACTCTGGAAACACCATATATTTT.

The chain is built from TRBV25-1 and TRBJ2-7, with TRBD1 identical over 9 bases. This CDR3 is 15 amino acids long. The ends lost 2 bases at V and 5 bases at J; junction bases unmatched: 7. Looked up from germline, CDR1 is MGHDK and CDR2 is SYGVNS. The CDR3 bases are TGTGCCAGCAGTGAAAGAAACAGGGGGCTGCACGAGCAGTACTTC. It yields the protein CASSERNRGLHEQYF.

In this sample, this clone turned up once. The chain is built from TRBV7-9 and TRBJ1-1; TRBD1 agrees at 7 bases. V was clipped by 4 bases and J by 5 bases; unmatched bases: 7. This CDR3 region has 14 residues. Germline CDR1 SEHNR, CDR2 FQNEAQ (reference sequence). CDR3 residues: CASSSIRGRTEAFF. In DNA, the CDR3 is TGTGCCAGCAGCTCGATCAGGGGGAGGACTGAAGCTTTCTTT.

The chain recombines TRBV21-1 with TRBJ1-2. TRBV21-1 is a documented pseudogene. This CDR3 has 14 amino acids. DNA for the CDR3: TGTGCCAGCAGCCCAGGACTTCTTAACTATGGCTACACCTTC. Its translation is CASSPGLLNYGYTF.

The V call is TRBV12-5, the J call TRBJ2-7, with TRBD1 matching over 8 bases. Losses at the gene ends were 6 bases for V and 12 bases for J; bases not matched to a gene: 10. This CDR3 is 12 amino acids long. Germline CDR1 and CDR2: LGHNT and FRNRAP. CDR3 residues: CASGPGQGQGYF. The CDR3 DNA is TGTGCTAGTGGCCCTGGACAGGGCCAGGGGTACTTC.

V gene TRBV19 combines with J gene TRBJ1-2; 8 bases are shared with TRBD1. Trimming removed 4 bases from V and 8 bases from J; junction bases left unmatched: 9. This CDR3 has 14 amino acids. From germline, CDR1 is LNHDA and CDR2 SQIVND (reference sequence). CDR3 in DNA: TGTGCCAGTAGTACCCCGGGACAGGTCTGGGGCTACACCTTC. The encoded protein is CASSTPGQVWGYTF.

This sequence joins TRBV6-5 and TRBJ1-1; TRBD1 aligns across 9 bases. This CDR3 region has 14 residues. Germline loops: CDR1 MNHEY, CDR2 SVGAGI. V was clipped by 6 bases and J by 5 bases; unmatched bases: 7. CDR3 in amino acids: CASRPGQGWTEAFF. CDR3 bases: TGTGCCAGCAGGCCGGGACAGGGATGGACTGAAGCTTTCTTT.

CDR3 region: CASTTRGGTEAFF. CDR3 in DNA: TGTGCCAGCACCACCAGAGGGGGCACTGAAGCTTTCTTT. The V gene is TRBV27, the J gene TRBJ1-1; maybe TRBD1 (6 bases). Trimming stripped 7 bases from V and 4 bases from J, with 13 bases between. CDR1 and CDR2 from the germline V gene are MNHEY and SMNVEV (reference sequence). The CDR3 is 13 residues long.

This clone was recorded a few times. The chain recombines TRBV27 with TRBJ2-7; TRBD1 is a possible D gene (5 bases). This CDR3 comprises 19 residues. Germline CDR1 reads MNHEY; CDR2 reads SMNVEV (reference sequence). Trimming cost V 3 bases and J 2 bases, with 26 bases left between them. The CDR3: CASSLSGVWGHILTYEQYF. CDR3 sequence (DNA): TGTGCCAGCAGTTTGTCTGGGGTGTGGGGCCATATCCTTACCTACGAGCAGTACTTC.